Listed below are T cell receptor beta chains from one sample, sequenced in a study of T cell clonotyping in hematopoietic cell transplantation. The method was immunoSEQ multiplex PCR; TCRdb's version includes in-frame clones alone and lacks a portion of them. This sample yields 65,000 to 80,000 clones, of which 90% to 96% are seen a single time; around 1.7% belongs to the top ten. Source: peripheral blood mononuclear cells, taken before stem cell transplant. These receptors all stem from a woman in her forties or fifties with acute myeloid leukemia. Some clones in this sample may be carry-over from other donors' samples. The CDR3 runs from the conserved cysteine through the conserved F or W. Each record gives: D gene, V gene, clone size, J gene, CDR3 protein, CDR3 DNA. A D gene is named only where the DNA matches it firmly. Clone size appears in some rows only: once, few, many, or a class for an expanded clone.

D: .
V: TRBV7-2
size: .
J: TRBJ2-3
CDR3: CASSRDRFTDTQYF
DNA: TGTGCCAGCAGCAGAGACAGGTTCACAGATACGCAGTATTTT

D: TRBD1
V: TRBV28
size: .
J: TRBJ1-2
CDR3: CASSSDRVDGYTF
DNA: TGTGCCAGCAGCTCGGACAGGGTCGATGGCTACACCTTC

D: TRBD2
V: TRBV28
size: .
J: TRBJ2-5
CDR3: CASSLLGLGRQETQYF
DNA: TGTGCCAGCAGTTTATTGGGACTAGGCAGACAAGAGACCCAGTACTTC

D: TRBD2
V: TRBV7-3
size: .
J: TRBJ2-1
CDR3: CASSSWGGSYNEQFF
DNA: TGTGCCAGCAGCTCCTGGGGGGGCTCCTACAATGAGCAGTTCTTC

D: .
V: TRBV6-5
size: .
J: TRBJ2-7
CDR3: CASRWGDGSYEQYF
DNA: TGTGCCAGCAGGTGGGGGGACGGCTCCTACGAGCAGTACTTC

D: TRBD2
V: TRBV6-1
size: .
J: TRBJ2-3
CDR3: CASSDLAGKDTQYF
DNA: TGTGCCAGCAGTGACCTAGCGGGAAAAGATACGCAGTATTTT

D: TRBD1
V: TRBV28
size: .
J: TRBJ2-5
CDR3: CASNIDRARQETQYF
DNA: TGTGCCAGCAACATAGACAGGGCTCGCCAAGAGACCCAGTACTTC

D: TRBD2
V: TRBV28
size: once
J: TRBJ2-2
CDR3: CASIMNGRAFGELFF
DNA: TGTGCCAGCATAATGAACGGGAGGGCCTTCGGGGAGCTGTTTTTT

D: .
V: TRBV5-4
size: .
J: TRBJ2-5
CDR3: CASSGPRGAETQYF
DNA: TGTGCCAGCAGCGGCCCCAGGGGCGCAGAGACCCAGTACTTC

D: .
V: TRBV6-6
size: .
J: TRBJ1-1
CDR3: CASSSTRVNTEAFF
DNA: TGTGCCAGCAGTTCGACCAGGGTGAACACTGAAGCTTTCTTT

D: TRBD1
V: TRBV9
size: .
J: TRBJ1-5
CDR3: CASSAGYGTGGLGNQPQHF
DNA: TGTGCCAGCAGCGCCGGGTACGGGACAGGGGGCTTAGGGAATCAGCCCCAGCATTTT

D: .
V: TRBV30
size: .
J: TRBJ2-5
CDR3: CAWSGQETQYF
DNA: TGTGCCTGGAGTGGACAAGAGACCCAGTACTTC

D: .
V: TRBV30
size: .
J: TRBJ1-2
CDR3: CAWSVRGNYGYTF
DNA: TGTGCCTGGAGTGTACGGGGGAACTATGGCTACACCTTC

D: .
V: TRBV28
size: once
J: TRBJ2-6
CDR3: CASSPRDHSSGANVLTF
DNA: TGTGCCAGCAGTCCCCGGGACCACAGCTCTGGGGCCAACGTCCTGACTTTC

D: .
V: TRBV4-1
size: .
J: TRBJ1-4
CDR3: CASSQFPKRTAKGEQLFF
DNA: TGCGCCAGCAGCCAGTTCCCTAAGAGGACAGCCAAGGGTGAACAACTGTTTTTT

D: TRBD2
V: TRBV5-1
size: .
J: TRBJ2-3
CDR3: CASSFTSGRGTDTQYF
DNA: TGCGCCAGCAGCTTCACTAGCGGGAGGGGCACAGATACGCAGTATTTT

D: .
V: TRBV19
size: .
J: TRBJ1-6
CDR3: CASSGRVTDSYNSPLHF
DNA: TGTGCCAGTAGTGGCCGGGTTACCGACTCCTATAATTCACCCCTCCACTTT

D: .
V: TRBV19
size: .
J: TRBJ2-7
CDR3: CAGRDGSYEQYF
DNA: TGTGCCGGAAGAGACGGCTCCTACGAGCAGTACTTC

D: .
V: TRBV7-9
size: once
J: TRBJ2-5
CDR3: CASSLIDRQASQYF
DNA: TGTGCCAGCAGCTTAATCGACAGACAAGCGTCCCAGTACTTC

D: .
V: TRBV29-1
size: .
J: TRBJ1-5
CDR3: CSVILSTEYSNQPQHF
DNA: TGCAGCGTAATACTATCGACAGAGTATAGCAATCAGCCCCAGCATTTT

D: .
V: TRBV5-4
size: .
J: TRBJ1-1
CDR3: CASSFTGIPEAFF
DNA: TGTGCCAGCAGCTTCACAGGGATCCCTGAAGCTTTCTTT

D: .
V: TRBV9
size: .
J: TRBJ1-2
CDR3: CASSSQIYGYTF
DNA: TGTGCCAGCAGCTCCCAGATCTATGGCTACACCTTC

D: .
V: TRBV19
size: .
J: TRBJ2-1
CDR3: CASSIVVGRGGWNEQFF
DNA: TGTGCCAGTAGTATAGTAGTAGGCAGGGGAGGGTGGAATGAGCAGTTCTTC

D: .
V: TRBV6-1
size: .
J: TRBJ1-1
CDR3: CASSLELGTEAFF
DNA: TGTGCCAGCAGTTTGGAGTTAGGCACTGAAGCTTTCTTT

D: .
V: TRBV5-1
size: .
J: TRBJ2-3
CDR3: CASSEGPSHTDTQYF
DNA: TGCGCCAGCAGCGAGGGACCGTCCCATACAGATACGCAGTATTTT

D: .
V: TRBV20-1
size: .
J: TRBJ1-3
CDR3: CSASPGNTIYF
DNA: TGCAGTGCTAGCCCCGGAAACACCATATATTTT

D: .
V: TRBV5-1
size: .
J: TRBJ1-4
CDR3: CASSYRTVSTNEKLFF
DNA: TGCGCCAGCAGCTACCGGACAGTATCAACTAATGAAAAACTGTTTTTT

D: .
V: TRBV5-1
size: .
J: TRBJ1-1
CDR3: CASSLIGQENTEAFF
DNA: TGCGCCAGCAGCTTGATAGGGCAGGAGAACACTGAAGCTTTCTTT

D: .
V: TRBV19
size: .
J: TRBJ2-7
CDR3: CASSGGSYEQYF
DNA: TGTGCCAGTAGTGGGGGATCCTACGAGCAGTACTTC

D: TRBD1
V: TRBV6-1
size: .
J: TRBJ2-7
CDR3: CASSWTGSTYEQYF
DNA: TGTGCCAGCAGTTGGACAGGGTCCACCTACGAGCAGTACTTC